This TCR beta chain was recovered during a study of blood T cell repertoires in COVID-19. Overall study context: Samples taken during acute and convalescent COVID-19 were collected in the United States, Italy and Spain. T cells, B-cell-depleted T cells, or PBMCs supplied cDNA or gDNA.

This CDR3 is 15 amino acids long. V shed 4 bases, J shed 4 bases, and the junction held 7 bases outside the gene matches. CDR1 is LNHDA, CDR2 SQIVND, per germline (reference sequence). As processed by the authors: Cell counts per sample came from amplifying reference gene primers. Generated by immunoSEQ multiplex PCR, the TCRdb table keeps only in-frame clones and is missing some. V and J calls and clone size are as listed in that table; D and trimming were resolved from the DNA. The sample lists about 180,000 clones, roughly 77% occurring once. Seattle enrolled patients during active infection and tracked them longitudinally.

The receptor comes from an elderly woman with COVID-19, enrolled during active disease. This chain connects TRBV19 to TRBJ1-2; 9 bases are shared with TRBD1. Sequencing used peripheral blood. The DNA of the CDR3 is TGTGCCAGTAGTACGGCGGGACAGGGCATCTATGGCTACACCTTC. It is translated as CASSTAGQGIYGYTF.